The TCR beta chain described here comes from a study of vaccination effects on CD4 cells after COVID-19. Study conclusions and caveats: There were few convalescent patients in the study and no early post-infection timepoints. New vaccine-induced clones were the main type among post-vaccine spike-reactive clones in convalescents.

Data came from immunoSEQ multiplex PCR; TCRdb stores just in-frame clones and leaves some out. The sample lists 42,000 or so clones; roughly 65% were seen once. Concerning this clone: Its target is unknown.

CDR1 LNHDA and CDR2 SQIVND come from the germline V gene (reference sequence). V lost 3 bases and J lost 2, with 11 bases in between. The CDR3 runs 14 residues. Antigen-specific CD4+ T cells were expanded with viral peptide pools in the ViraFEST assay before sequencing. Between days 9 and 11 of culture, CD4+ T cells were separated out. Documented for the person is a PCR-confirmed SARS-CoV-2 infection occurring between March and December 2020. The chain recombines TRBV19 with TRBJ2-7, with D unresolved. The sequencing here drew on CD4+ T cells from PBMCs cultured with a peptide pool, taken before COVID-19 vaccination. The sequence derives from a human donor who had a prior SARS-CoV-2 infection. DNA of the CDR3: TGTGCCAGTAGTATTGCCGGGCCGACCTACGAGCAGTACTTC. Translation gives CASSIAGPTYEQYF.